What follows describes a single T cell receptor beta chain. This CDR3 has 14 residues. V dropped 2 bases and J dropped 6; count of bases not matched to a gene: 7. From germline, CDR1 is KGHSH and CDR2 LQKENI. Sequencing used immunoSEQ multiplex PCR; TCRdb keeps in-frame clones, though not all of them. The table has about 110,000 clones, around 88% seen once; the top ten hold 5.5% to 8%. The data stem from a study of blood T cell repertoires in COVID-19. The material sequenced was peripheral blood. The clonotype was recovered from a man in his fifties with active or convalescent COVID-19. The V call is TRBV18, the J call TRBJ2-7; 7 nucleotides agree with TRBD1. The CDR3 nucleotides read TGTGCCAGCTCACCATTCGACAGGGCGGGCGAGCAGTACTTC. It yields the protein CASSPFDRAGEQYF.